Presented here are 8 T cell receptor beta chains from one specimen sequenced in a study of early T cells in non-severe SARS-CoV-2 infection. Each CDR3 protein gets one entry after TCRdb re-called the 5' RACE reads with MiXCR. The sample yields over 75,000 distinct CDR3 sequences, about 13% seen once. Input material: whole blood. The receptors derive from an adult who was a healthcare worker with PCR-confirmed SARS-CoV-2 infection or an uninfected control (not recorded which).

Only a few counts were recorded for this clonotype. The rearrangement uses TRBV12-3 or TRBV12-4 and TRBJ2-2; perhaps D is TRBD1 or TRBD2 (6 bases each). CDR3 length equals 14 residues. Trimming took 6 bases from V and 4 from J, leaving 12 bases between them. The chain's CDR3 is CASSPGGGTGELFF. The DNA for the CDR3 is TGTGCCAGCAGCCCCGGAGGGGGCACCGGGGAGCTGTTTTTT.

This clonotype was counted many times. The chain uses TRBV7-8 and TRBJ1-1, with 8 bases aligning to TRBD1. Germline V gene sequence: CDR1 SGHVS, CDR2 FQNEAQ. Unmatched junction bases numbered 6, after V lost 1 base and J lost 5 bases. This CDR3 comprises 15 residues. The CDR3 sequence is CASSLGTQGGTEAFF. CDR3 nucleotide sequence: TGTGCCAGCAGCTTAGGGACACAGGGGGGGACTGAAGCTTTCTTT. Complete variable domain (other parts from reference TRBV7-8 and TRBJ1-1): GAGVSQSPRYKVAKRGQDVALRCDPISGHVSLFWYQQALGQGPEFLTYFQNEAQLDKSGLPSDRFFAERPEGSVSTLKIQRTQQEDSAVYLCASSLGTQGGTEAFFGQGTRLTVV.

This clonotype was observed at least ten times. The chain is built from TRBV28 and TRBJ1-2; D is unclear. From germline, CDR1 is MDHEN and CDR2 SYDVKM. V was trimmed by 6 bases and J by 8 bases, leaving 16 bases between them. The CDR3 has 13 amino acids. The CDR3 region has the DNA TGTGCCAGCAGCATTAGGCCGGGAGGGGGCTACACCTTC. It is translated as CASSIRPGGGYTF.

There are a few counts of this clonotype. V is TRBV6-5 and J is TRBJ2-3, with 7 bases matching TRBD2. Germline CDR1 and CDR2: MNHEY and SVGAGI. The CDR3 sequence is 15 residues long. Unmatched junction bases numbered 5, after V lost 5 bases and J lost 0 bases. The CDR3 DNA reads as TGTGCCAGCAGTCCCTGGGGGGGGAGCACAGATACGCAGTATTTT. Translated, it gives CASSPWGGSTDTQYF.

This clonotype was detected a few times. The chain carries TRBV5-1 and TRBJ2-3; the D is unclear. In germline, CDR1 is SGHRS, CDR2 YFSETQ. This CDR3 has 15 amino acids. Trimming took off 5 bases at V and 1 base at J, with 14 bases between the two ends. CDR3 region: CASSFDKFRTDTQYF. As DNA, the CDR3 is TGCGCCAGCAGTTTTGACAAATTCCGCACAGATACGCAGTATTTT.

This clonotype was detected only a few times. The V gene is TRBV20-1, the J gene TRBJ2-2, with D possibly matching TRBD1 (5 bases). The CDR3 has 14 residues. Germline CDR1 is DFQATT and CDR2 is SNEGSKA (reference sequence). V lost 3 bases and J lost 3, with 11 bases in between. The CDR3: CSARRPRDTGELFF. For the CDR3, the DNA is TGCAGTGCTAGGAGGCCCAGGGACACCGGGGAGCTGTTTTTT.

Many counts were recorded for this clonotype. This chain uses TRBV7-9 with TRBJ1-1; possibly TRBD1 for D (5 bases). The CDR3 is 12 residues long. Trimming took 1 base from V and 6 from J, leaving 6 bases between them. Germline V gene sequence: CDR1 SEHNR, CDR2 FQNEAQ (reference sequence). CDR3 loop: CASSLGGAEAFF. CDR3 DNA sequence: TGTGCCAGCAGCTTAGGAGGGGCTGAAGCTTTCTTT.

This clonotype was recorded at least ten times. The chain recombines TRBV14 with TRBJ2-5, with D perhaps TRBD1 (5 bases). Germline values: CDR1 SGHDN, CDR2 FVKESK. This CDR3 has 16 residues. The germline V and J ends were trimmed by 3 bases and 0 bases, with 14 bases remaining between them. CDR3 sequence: CASSQPYSGYQETQYF. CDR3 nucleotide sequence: TGTGCCAGCAGCCAGCCATATTCAGGGTACCAAGAGACCCAGTACTTC. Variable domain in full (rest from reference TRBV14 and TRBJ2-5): EAGVTQFPSHSVIEKGQTVTLRCDPISGHDNLYWYRRVMGKEIKFLLHFVKESKQDESGMPNNRFLAERTGGTYSTLKVQPAELEDSGVYFCASSQPYSGYQETQYFGPGTRLLVL.